Sequencing of this T cell receptor beta chain was carried out in a study of CD8 T cells in ankylosing spondylitis. TCR beta libraries were made by quantitative 5'-RACE with molecular barcodes. TCRdb passed the 5' RACE reads through MiXCR, listing each CDR3 protein once. The sample yields more than 150,000 distinct CDR3 sequences, over 10% seen once. The sample holds a few counts of this clonotype. Its cognate antigen is unknown. V trimming: 7 bases; J trimming: 7 bases; junction bases outside the gene matches: 9. Germline CDR1 and CDR2: SQVTM and ANQGSEA. The CDR3 runs 13 residues. Study-level findings and limits: Apparently characteristic of ankylosing spondylitis blood was a TCR beta motif (roughly eight highly homologous variants). The clones that were linked to disease were reported to be significantly enriched in matched synovial fluid samples from ankylosing spondylitis patients.

The clonotype was recovered from a male donor with ankylosing spondylitis or in good health (not recorded which). The sample taken for sequencing was blood, either unsorted or a sorted T cell fraction (not recorded which). J is TRBJ1-1 and V is TRBV29-1; 10 bases align to TRBD1. CDR3 amino acids: CSAPDRGVDEAFF. The CDR3, as DNA: TGCAGCGCCCCGGACAGGGGGGTGGATGAAGCTTTCTTT.